These 22 T cell receptor beta chains share one sample of origin, sequenced in a study of control samples from healthy donors and cancer patients. Libraries were prepared by immunoSEQ multiplex PCR; TCRdb keeps only in-frame clonotypes and omits some of them. The table has tens of thousands of clones, 89% seen once. The sequenced sample was blood. Source of these receptors: a man aged 50 or older in good health.

For the CDR3, the DNA is TGTGCCAGCAGCCCCAGGACAGGGGGTTACAATGAGCAGTTCTTC. This translates into CASSPRTGGYNEQFF. The chain has TRBV9 and TRBJ2-1; 10 bases line up with TRBD1. The CDR3 has 15 amino acids. Germline V lookup: CDR1 SGDLS, CDR2 YYNGEE. V lost 4 bases to trimming and J lost 4 bases; unmatched junction nucleotides: 5.

The CDR3 nucleotides are TGCAGCGTCCGGACAGGGTCGGGACTTTCACCCCTCCACTTT. Encoded protein: CSVRTGSGLSPLHF. This sequence joins TRBV29-1 and TRBJ1-6; 8 bases line up with TRBD1. Germline values: CDR1 SQVTM, CDR2 ANQGSEA. The CDR3 runs to 14 residues. V gave up 6 bases and J gave up 9 bases; unmatched junction bases: 10.

The genes are TRBV6-5 and TRBJ2-5, with 8 bases matching TRBD1. The CDR3 is made up of 15 amino acids. Germline-derived CDR1 and CDR2 are MNHEY and SVGAGI. V shed 7 bases and J 4 bases; nucleotides not matched to a gene: 11. This chain's CDR3 is CASTPGQVGVETQYF. In DNA form, the CDR3 reads TGTGCCAGCACCCCGGGACAGGTGGGCGTAGAGACCCAGTACTTC.

The gene calls are TRBV5-5 and TRBJ1-4; D remains unclear. The CDR3 runs 15 residues. Per germline, CDR1 SGHKS and CDR2 YYEKEE (reference sequence). V lost 1 base and J 2 bases, leaving 9 bases between the germline ends. The CDR3 nucleotides are TGTGCCAGCAGCTTGCACGGAGGGACTAATGAAAAACTGTTTTTT. This translates into CASSLHGGTNEKLFF.

This clone was detected only a few times. The rearrangement joins TRBV18 to TRBJ1-4; TRBD1 might be the D (5 bases). This CDR3 spans 15 amino acids. V was cut by 6 bases and J by 5 bases, with 16 bases left in between. Looked up from germline, CDR1 is KGHSH and CDR2 is LQKENI. The CDR3 nucleotides read TGTGCCAGCTCGTTCATGGGACGGGGAAATGAAAAACTGTTTTTT. This gives the protein CASSFMGRGNEKLFF.

The rearrangement links TRBV5-1 to TRBJ1-1, with unresolved D. V was clipped by 3 bases and J by 5 bases, with 14 bases between them. Germline CDR1 and CDR2: SGHRS and YFSETQ. There are 14 residues in the CDR3. The CDR3 sequence is CASSSPVPGTEAFF. CDR3 in DNA: TGCGCCAGCAGCTCGCCGGTCCCGGGGACTGAAGCTTTCTTT.

Turning to this clone: An end of the junction differs from the germline gene, which may be a read error. The chain carries TRBV7-7 and TRBJ2-1; a possible D gene is TRBD1 (5 bases). This CDR3 is 13 amino acids long. Germline V gene data show CDR1 as SSHAT and CDR2 as FNYEAQ (reference sequence). DNA of the CDR3: TGTGCTAGCAGCACAGGACGGAACAATGAGCAGTTCTTC. This sequence encodes CASSTGRNNEQFF.

This chain connects TRBV2 to TRBJ2-2; 11 nucleotides line up with TRBD2. This CDR3 spans 14 amino acids. V trimming: 4 bases; J trimming: 6 bases; junction bases outside the gene matches: 1. Germline V gives CDR1 SNHLY, CDR2 FYNNEI. CDR3 in amino acids: CASSGLAGSGELFF. Here the CDR3 DNA reads TGTGCCAGCAGTGGACTAGCGGGGTCCGGGGAGCTGTTTTTT.

This chain links TRBV5-1 with TRBJ2-1; 8 bases map to TRBD2. The CDR3 loop spans 16 amino acids. V was clipped by 1 base and J by 6 bases; unmatched bases: 9. Germline V lookup: CDR1 SGHRS, CDR2 YFSETQ. Here the CDR3 DNA reads TGCGCCAGCAGCTTGAAGGGACTAGATTTGAGCAATGAGCAGTTCTTC. It yields the protein CASSLKGLDLSNEQFF. The whole variable domain, remainder taken from reference TRBV5-1 and TRBJ2-1, is KAGVTQTPRYLIKTRGQQVTLSCSPISGHRSVSWYQQTPGQGLQFLFEYFSETQRNKGNFPGRFSGRQFSNSRSEMNVSTLELGDSALYLCASSLKGLDLSNEQFFGPGTRLTVL.

The rearrangement links TRBV20-1 to TRBJ2-1, with D maybe TRBD2 (6 bases). CDR3 length equals 11 residues. Trimming left V 3 bases short and J 9 bases short, with 9 bases between. Germline values: CDR1 DFQATT, CDR2 SNEGSKA (reference sequence). DNA of the CDR3: TGCAGTGCTAGTGGGGGGTTTGAGCAGTTCTTC. Amino acid sequence: CSASGGFEQFF.

The chain has TRBV15 and TRBJ2-5; TRBD2 is a possible D gene (5 bases). The germline V and J ends were trimmed by 5 bases and 4 bases, with 11 bases remaining between them. Germline V gives CDR1 LNHNV, CDR2 YYDKDF (reference sequence). The CDR3 consists of 13 residues. The CDR3 sequence is CATSHGVGETQYF. CDR3 sequence (DNA): TGTGCCACCAGCCACGGGGTTGGAGAGACCCAGTACTTC.

V is TRBV2 and J is TRBJ2-1; TRBD1 agrees at 10 bases. Germline lookup yields CDR1 SNHLY and CDR2 FYNNEI. V was pared by 4 bases and J by 9 bases, with 12 bases of the junction left unmatched. The CDR3 consists of 16 residues. For the CDR3, the DNA is TGTGCCAGCAGTGTGCCCGGGACAGGGGAAGGCGGTGAGCAGTTCTTC. Its translation is CASSVPGTGEGGEQFF.

The chain carries TRBV24-1 and TRBJ1-4; 8 bases match TRBD1. Looked up from germline, CDR1 is KGHDR and CDR2 is SFDVKD. The trim removed 4 bases at V and 7 bases at J, leaving 4 bases unmatched. The length of the CDR3 is 14 residues. CDR3 coding DNA: TGTGCCACCAGTGAAGGCGGGACAGGTGAAAAACTGTTTTTT. Its translation is CATSEGGTGEKLFF.

The chain carries TRBV7-9 and TRBJ1-3; weak D call: TRBD1 (5 bases). The V end was cut by 8 bases, the J end by 2 bases, with 16 bases between. The CDR3 consists of 15 residues. CDR1 is SEHNR, CDR2 FQNEAQ, per germline (reference sequence). The CDR3 is CASGREGLPGNTIYF. DNA for the CDR3: TGTGCCAGCGGGCGAGAGGGGTTACCTGGAAACACCATATATTTT.

This chain joins TRBV2 and TRBJ1-1; D call uncertain. The ends were cut back, 2 bases at V and 2 bases at J, with 9 bases in the middle. The CDR3 sequence is 14 residues long. Germline V gene data show CDR1 as SNHLY and CDR2 as FYNNEI. CDR3 sequence reads: CASSENTGNTEAFF. The CDR3 DNA follows: TGTGCCAGCAGTGAAAATACGGGCAACACTGAAGCTTTCTTT. Full variable domain (rest looked up from reference TRBV2 and TRBJ1-1): EPEVTQTPSHQVTQMGQEVILRCVPISNHLYFYWYRQILGQKVEFLVSFYNNEISEKSEIFDDQFSVERPDGSNFTLKIRSTKLEDSAMYFCASSENTGNTEAFFGQGTRLTVV.

J is TRBJ1-1 and V is TRBV5-4; 10 bases fit TRBD1. Germline CDR1 is SGHNT and CDR2 is YYREEE (reference sequence). This CDR3 has 15 amino acids. V shed 9 bases and J 4 bases; nucleotides not matched to a gene: 12. The CDR3 protein is CATRMGQGSTTEAFF. The CDR3 DNA is TGTGCCACCAGGATGGGACAGGGGTCGACCACTGAAGCTTTCTTT.

The rearrangement uses TRBV5-4 and TRBJ2-5; 8 bases align to TRBD1. Losses at the gene ends were 0 bases for V and 6 bases for J; bases not matched to a gene: 4. From germline, CDR1 is SGHNT and CDR2 YYREEE (reference sequence). The CDR3 is 14 amino acids. In nucleotides, the CDR3 is TGTGCCAGCAGCTTGGAGGACAGGGTGCAGACCCAGTACTTC. This codes for CASSLEDRVQTQYF.

This clone was observed a single time. The J gene is TRBJ2-2, the V gene TRBV27, with D possibly matching TRBD1 (7 bases). Trimming took 2 bases from V and 6 from J, leaving 16 bases between them. This CDR3 is built from 16 residues. CDR1 and CDR2 (germline): MNHEY, SMNVEV (reference sequence). The CDR3, as DNA: TGTGCCAGCAGTTTAGGAGGGGGCGGTATGGCCGGGGAGCTGTTTTTT. This encodes CASSLGGGGMAGELFF.

The V call is TRBV6-5, the J call TRBJ1-2, with 7 bases fitting TRBD1. The CDR3 covers 14 residues. Germline CDR1 and CDR2: MNHEY and SVGAGI. Losses at the gene ends were 6 bases for V and 10 bases for J; bases not matched to a gene: 14. The CDR3 nucleotides read TGTGCCAGCAGACCAACCGGGACAGTAGCCCTCTACACCTTC. Translated: CASRPTGTVALYTF.

The V and J genes are TRBV29-1 and TRBJ1-4, with D maybe TRBD1 (5 bases). The V gene's germline CDR1 is SQVTM and CDR2 ANQGSEA. Deletions cut 8 bases from V and 3 bases from J, with 10 bases between. The CDR3 consists of 12 residues. For the CDR3, the DNA is TGCAGCCACCTAGGGGCTAATGAAAAACTGTTTTTT. Its protein product is CSHLGANEKLFF.

This clone qualifies as large (0.1 to 1%). The J gene is TRBJ2-7, the V gene TRBV6-1; D unclear. The length of the CDR3 is 11 residues. CDR1 and CDR2 (germline): MNHNS, SASEGT. V lost 3 bases, J lost 6 bases, and 6 bases lay in between. CDR3 amino acids: CASSDGAEQYF. The CDR3 nucleotides are TGTGCCAGCAGTGATGGCGCCGAGCAGTACTTC.

The rearrangement uses TRBV14 and TRBJ1-2; D unclear. Germline lookup yields CDR1 SGHDN and CDR2 FVKESK. The V end lost 1 base, the J end lost 7 bases, and 7 bases lay between the germline ends. CDR3 length: 12 residues. CDR3 protein: CASSQVRSGYTF. CDR3 sequence (DNA): TGTGCCAGCAGCCAAGTAAGAAGTGGCTACACCTTC.